Below are 26 T cell receptor beta chains sequenced from a single sample in a study of preoperative IRX-2 immunotherapy in early breast cancer. Stated treatment: preoperative locoregional IRX-2 cytokine immunotherapy. Sequencing used immunoSEQ multiplex PCR; TCRdb keeps in-frame clones, though not all of them. This table holds approximately 20,000 clones, around four fifths found once. Sequenced here: lymph node tissue, sampled after IRX-2 immunotherapy. All receptors derive from a human donor with breast cancer.

The DNA for the CDR3 is TGTGCCAGCACTAACAGGGGACTGAACACTGAAGCTTTCTTT. Amino acid sequence: CASTNRGLNTEAFF. The chain couples TRBV25-1 to TRBJ1-1; TRBD1 matches 7 bases. The CDR3 has 14 residues. V lost 7 bases, J lost 0 bases, and 5 bases stayed unmatched. Germline V gene lookup returns CDR1 MGHDK and CDR2 SYGVNS.

The genes are TRBV11-3 and TRBJ2-3; 10 bases line up with TRBD2. Germline assignment: CDR1 SGHNT and CDR2 YENEEA. Germline trimming cut 2 bases from V and 2 bases from J; bases unmatched to any gene: 4. The CDR3 loop spans 16 amino acids. The CDR3 is CASSLSGRGATDTQYF. Here the CDR3 DNA reads TGTGCCAGCAGCTTAAGCGGGAGGGGGGCCACAGATACGCAGTATTTT.

The chain uses TRBV18 and TRBJ2-7; no clear D. CDR1 and CDR2 (germline): KGHSH, LQKENI. V was trimmed by 2 bases and J by 7 bases, leaving 12 bases between them. This CDR3 contains 13 residues. CDR3 amino acids: CASSPGRSEEQYF. The DNA of the CDR3 is TGTGCCAGCTCACCAGGACGGAGCGAGGAGCAGTACTTC.

The count of this clone is one. The chain has TRBV1 and TRBJ1-1; TRBD1 was called by the table and not checked on the DNA. TRBV1 has pseudogene status. The CDR3 runs to 15 residues. In DNA, the CDR3 is TGCGCCAGCAGCCAAGATCTGGACAGGGGCGCTGAAGCTTTCTTT. It is translated as CASSQDLDRGAEAFF.

The V gene is TRBV6-8, the J gene TRBJ1-1; D is unclear. The CDR3 is 13 amino acids. CDR1 MNHGY and CDR2 SAAAGT come from the germline V gene. V lost 7 bases, J lost 1 base, and 10 bases lay in between. CDR3 in DNA: TGTGCCAGCAAAAGCGGGCAGAACACTGAAGCTTTCTTT. Translation: CASKSGQNTEAFF.

The V gene is TRBV18, the J gene TRBJ1-1; 8 positions agree with TRBD1. This CDR3 region has 16 residues. V dropped 3 bases and J dropped 4; count of bases not matched to a gene: 10. Germline assignment: CDR1 KGHSH and CDR2 LQKENI. The CDR3 reads CASSPRAGGAGTEAFF. CDR3 bases: TGTGCCAGCTCACCTCGGGCAGGGGGCGCGGGCACTGAAGCTTTCTTT.

This chain joins TRBV11-3 and TRBJ1-2; tentative D call: TRBD1 (6 bases). Per the germline V gene, CDR1 is SGHNT and CDR2 is YENEEA. The CDR3 loop spans 14 amino acids. The ends were cut back, 5 bases at V and 5 bases at J, with 15 bases in the middle. CDR3 sequence (DNA): TGTGCCAGCAGCCCGGGGGGGGCCCCTTATGGCTACACCTTC. Protein product: CASSPGGAPYGYTF. The entire variable domain, with the rest obtained from reference TRBV11-3 and TRBJ1-2, is as follows: EAGVVQSPRYKIIEKKQPVAFWCNPISGHNTLYWYLQNLGQGPELLIRYENEEAVDDSQLPKDRFSAERLKGVDSTLKIQPAELGDSAVYLCASSPGGAPYGYTFGSGTRLTVV.

The chain joins TRBV4-1 to TRBJ2-4, with D unresolved. Trimming removed 5 bases from V and 1 base from J, with 9 bases in between. CDR3 size: 14 residues. Germline CDR1 and CDR2: MGHRA and YSYEKL. The CDR3 nucleotides are TGCGCCAGCAGCGCTTTAGGGGCCAAAAACATTCAGTACTTC. As protein: CASSALGAKNIQYF.

The gene calls are TRBV14 and TRBJ2-7; D might be TRBD1 (5 bases). The CDR3 contains 12 residues. The V end was cut by 2 bases, the J end by 3 bases, with 5 bases between. CDR1 is SGHDN and CDR2 is FVKESK in the germline V gene. CDR3: CASSQQGYEQYF. The CDR3 nucleotides are TGTGCCAGCAGCCAACAGGGCTACGAGCAGTACTTC.

The genes are TRBV6-8 and TRBJ2-7; 7 nucleotides agree with TRBD2. From germline, CDR1 is MNHGY and CDR2 SAAAGT. This CDR3 is built from 15 residues. The trim removed 6 bases at V and 0 bases at J, leaving 8 bases unmatched. The CDR3 DNA is TGTGCCAGCAGCTTTTGGGGGGGAGCCTCCTACGAGCAGTACTTC. Translated, it gives CASSFWGGASYEQYF.

The chain uses TRBV6-8 and TRBJ1-3, with TRBD1 as a possible D gene (5 bases). CDR3 length: 15 amino acids. From germline, CDR1 is MNHGY and CDR2 SAAAGT. V lost 4 bases, J lost 0 bases, and 10 bases lay in between. The CDR3 protein is CASSLGRSSGNTIYF. CDR3 in DNA: TGTGCCAGCAGTTTGGGACGGTCCTCTGGAAACACCATATATTTT.

J is TRBJ2-7 and V is TRBV6-8; D not certain. V was trimmed by 4 bases and J by 7 bases, leaving 14 bases between them. CDR1 and CDR2 from the germline V gene are MNHGY and SAAAGT. CDR3 length: 13 residues. The chain's CDR3 is CASSLFLRIEQYF. Here the CDR3 DNA reads TGTGCCAGCAGTTTATTCTTGAGGATTGAGCAGTACTTC.

This clone was found once. The rearrangement joins TRBV6-8 to TRBJ2-5; no clear D gene. V was shortened by 10 bases and J by 5 bases, with 17 bases between the two germline ends. Germline-derived CDR1 and CDR2 are MNHGY and SAAAGT. The CDR3 loop spans 13 amino acids. DNA of the CDR3: TGTGCCACTACGAGAGACACTAAGGAGACCCAGTACTTC. Residues: CATTRDTKETQYF.

The chain is built from TRBV6-8 and TRBJ2-7; 7 bases match TRBD1. The V gene's germline CDR1 is MNHGY and CDR2 SAAAGT. There are 13 residues in the CDR3. With 6 bases clipped from V and 3 bases from J, the junction kept 5 bases outside the gene matches. The CDR3 nucleotides are TGTGCCAGCAGCGCCCGACAGGGCTACGAGCAGTACTTC. This codes for CASSARQGYEQYF.

J is TRBJ1-2 and V is TRBV10-2; possible D gene TRBD1, 6 bases. V lost 6 bases, J lost 6 bases, and 14 bases lay in between. CDR3 length: 13 residues. In germline, CDR1 is WSHSY, CDR2 SAAADI. CDR3 DNA: TGCGCCAGCAGAGAACAGGGAGGGGATGGCTACACCTTC. Its protein product is CASREQGGDGYTF.

This clone was counted a few times. The chain uses TRBV6-8 and TRBJ2-1, with unresolved D. Per the germline V gene, CDR1 is MNHGY and CDR2 is SAAAGT. CDR3 length: 13 amino acids. Trimming cost V 0 bases and J 5 bases, with 5 bases left between them. The CDR3 sequence: CASSYSENNEQFF. CDR3 bases: TGTGCCAGCAGTTACTCGGAAAACAATGAGCAGTTCTTC.

V is TRBV5-1 and J is TRBJ2-2, with TRBD2 matching 9 bases. CDR3 size: 16 residues. V shed 4 bases, J shed 4 bases, and the junction held 8 bases outside the gene matches. CDR1 and CDR2 (germline): SGHRS, YFSETQ. CDR3 sequence reads: CASSPNLAGVTGELFF. The CDR3 DNA follows: TGCGCCAGCAGCCCTAACTTAGCGGGAGTCACCGGGGAGCTGTTTTTT. The entire variable domain, with the rest obtained from reference TRBV5-1 and TRBJ2-2, is as follows: KAGVTQTPRYLIKTRGQQVTLSCSPISGHRSVSWYQQTPGQGLQFLFEYFSETQRNKGNFPGRFSGRQFSNSRSEMNVSTLELGDSALYLCASSPNLAGVTGELFFGEGSRLTVL.

The rearrangement links TRBV18 to TRBJ1-2; 8 bases match TRBD1. This CDR3 has 15 residues. V shed 3 bases, J shed 5 bases, and the junction held 8 bases outside the gene matches. The germline V gene has CDR1 KGHSH and CDR2 LQKENI. The CDR3 region is CASSPDGQGRYGYTF. The CDR3, as DNA: TGTGCCAGCTCACCGGACGGACAGGGACGGTATGGCTACACCTTC.

V usage is TRBV6-8 and J usage is TRBJ2-7; D perhaps matches TRBD1 (5 bases). V was pared by 10 bases and J by 2 bases, with 21 bases between. The CDR3 sequence is 15 residues long. From germline, CDR1 is MNHGY and CDR2 SAAAGT. This CDR3 is CAISQPLRATYEQYF. As DNA, the CDR3 is TGTGCCATCAGCCAACCGCTCAGGGCCACCTACGAGCAGTACTTC.

V usage is TRBV5-1 and J usage is TRBJ2-1; 7 positions agree with TRBD2. V was clipped by 1 base and J by 6 bases; unmatched bases: 4. The CDR3 spans 14 residues. Germline-derived CDR1 and CDR2 are SGHRS and YFSETQ. CDR3 amino acids: CASSLRGVFNEQFF. The CDR3 nucleotides are TGCGCCAGCAGCTTGCGGGGGGTATTCAATGAGCAGTTCTTC. Full variable domain (remainder filled in from reference TRBV5-1 and TRBJ2-1): KAGVTQTPRYLIKTRGQQVTLSCSPISGHRSVSWYQQTPGQGLQFLFEYFSETQRNKGNFPGRFSGRQFSNSRSEMNVSTLELGDSALYLCASSLRGVFNEQFFGPGTRLTVL.

The chain uses TRBV6-8 and TRBJ1-5; TRBD1 might be the D (6 bases). V was pared by 7 bases and J by 4 bases, with 17 bases between. The CDR3 is made up of 15 amino acids. Germline CDR1 is MNHGY and CDR2 is SAAAGT. The chain's CDR3 is CASTRSDSYNQPQHF. The CDR3 DNA follows: TGTGCCAGCACCCGGTCGGACAGTTATAATCAGCCCCAGCATTTT.

The rearrangement uses TRBV1 and TRBJ1-3. TRBV1 is labeled a pseudogene. The CDR3 has 16 residues. The CDR3 spells CASSQDPSGSGNTIYF. Here the CDR3 DNA reads TGCGCCAGCAGCCAAGACCCGAGTGGCTCTGGAAACACCATATATTTT.

V usage is TRBV11-3 and J usage is TRBJ2-7; D is possibly TRBD2 (6 bases). The CDR3 runs 15 residues. CDR1 and CDR2 from the germline V gene are SGHNT and YENEEA. V lost 3 bases to trimming and J lost 7 bases, with 19 bases between them. The CDR3 loop reads CASSFSGDAKGEQYF. The CDR3 nucleotides read TGTGCCAGCAGCTTTAGCGGCGACGCTAAAGGGGAGCAGTACTTC. Full variable domain (remainder filled in from reference TRBV11-3 and TRBJ2-7): EAGVVQSPRYKIIEKKQPVAFWCNPISGHNTLYWYLQNLGQGPELLIRYENEEAVDDSQLPKDRFSAERLKGVDSTLKIQPAELGDSAVYLCASSFSGDAKGEQYFGPGTRLTVT.

CDR3 bases: TGTGCCACGGCCGCTCCGAACACTGAAGCTTTCTTT. Amino acid sequence: CATAAPNTEAFF. This chain connects TRBV6-8 to TRBJ1-1; no reliable D call. The germline V and J ends were trimmed by 10 bases and 1 base, with 10 bases remaining between them. The CDR3 sequence is 12 residues long. Germline V gene sequence: CDR1 MNHGY, CDR2 SAAAGT.

The chain combines TRBV11-3 with TRBJ1-4, with a tentative D call TRBD1 (5 bases). This CDR3 has 14 residues. Deletions cut 3 bases from V and 3 bases from J, with 8 bases between. Germline assignment: CDR1 SGHNT and CDR2 YENEEA. The CDR3 DNA reads TGTGCCAGCAGCTTGGCGGGGGCTAATGAAAAACTGTTTTTT. It yields the protein CASSLAGANEKLFF.

This clone appeared once. The V call is TRBV29-1, the J call TRBJ2-3; no clear D. CDR3 length: 12 amino acids. Deletions cut 7 bases from V and 0 bases from J, with 8 bases between. CDR1 is SQVTM and CDR2 is ANQGSEA in the germline V gene. The CDR3 region is CSGLGSTDTQYF. The CDR3 DNA reads as TGCAGCGGCCTGGGTAGCACAGATACGCAGTATTTT.